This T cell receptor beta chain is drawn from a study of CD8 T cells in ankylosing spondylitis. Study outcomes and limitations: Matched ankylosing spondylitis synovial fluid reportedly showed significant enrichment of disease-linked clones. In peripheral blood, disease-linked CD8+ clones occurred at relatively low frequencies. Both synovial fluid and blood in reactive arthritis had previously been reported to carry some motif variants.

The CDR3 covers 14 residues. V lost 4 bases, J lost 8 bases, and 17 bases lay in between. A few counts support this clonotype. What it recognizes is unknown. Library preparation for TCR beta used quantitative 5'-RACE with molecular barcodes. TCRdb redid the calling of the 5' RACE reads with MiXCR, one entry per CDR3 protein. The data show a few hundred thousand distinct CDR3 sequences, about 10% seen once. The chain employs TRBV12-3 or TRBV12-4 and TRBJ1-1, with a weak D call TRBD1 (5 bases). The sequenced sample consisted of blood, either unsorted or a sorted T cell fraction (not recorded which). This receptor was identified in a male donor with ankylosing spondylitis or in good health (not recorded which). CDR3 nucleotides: TGTGCCAGCAGTTCAATGGGGCAGGCTTCAGAAGCTTTCTTT. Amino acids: CASSSMGQASEAFF.